These 12 T cell receptor beta chains came from one sample sequenced in a study of blood T cell repertoires in COVID-19. The protocol was immunoSEQ multiplex PCR, while the TCRdb copy is restricted to in-frame clones and leaves out a portion. The data show 350,000 to 450,000 clones, around 91% seen once. The sample taken for sequencing was peripheral blood. All receptors come from a middle-aged woman with COVID-19, enrolled during active disease.

This chain links TRBV30 with TRBJ2-3; 7 nucleotides match TRBD1. In germline, CDR1 is GTSNPN, CDR2 SVGIG (reference sequence). V lost 4 bases and J lost 7; bases outside the gene matches: 5. CDR3 length equals 12 residues. The DNA of the CDR3 is TGTGCCTGGAAAGGGACAGCGAATACGCAGTATTTT. Protein: CAWKGTANTQYF.

The chain combines TRBV6-2 or TRBV6-3 with TRBJ1-5; the match to TRBD1 covers 9 bases. The V gene end was trimmed by 3 bases and the J gene end by 4 bases; junction bases not matched to a gene: 7. CDR1 is MNHEY and CDR2 is SVGEGT in the germline V gene. The length of the CDR3 is 16 residues. For the CDR3, the DNA is TGTGCCAGCAGTTATCTTAAGACAGGGGGAAATCAGCCCCAGCATTTT. This encodes CASSYLKTGGNQPQHF.

The CDR3 nucleotides are TGCGCCAGCAGCCAAAGGGGACAGGCGAACACCGGGGAGCTGTTTTTT. Its protein product is CASSQRGQANTGELFF. The chain links TRBV4-1 to TRBJ2-2; TRBD1 matches 8 bases. The germline V gene encodes CDR1 MGHRA and CDR2 YSYEKL. After removal of 2 bases from V and 0 bases from J, the junction contained 2 bases not matched to a gene. The CDR3 has 16 amino acids.

V is TRBV12-5 and J is TRBJ1-5, with 10 bases that match TRBD1. Trimming removed 3 bases from V and 1 base from J; junction bases left unmatched: 12. Per the germline V gene, CDR1 is LGHNT and CDR2 is FRNRAP. The CDR3 length is 19 residues. In DNA, the CDR3 is TGTGCTAGTGGTTTCTCCACCGGGACAGGGGATAGCAGCAATCAGCCCCAGCATTTT. Protein product: CASGFSTGTGDSSNQPQHF.

The table lists this clone with a few counts. The rearrangement uses TRBV7-9 and TRBJ1-4; D is unresolved. The V gene lost 2 bases and the J gene lost 6 bases, with 7 bases spanning the gap. In germline, CDR1 is SEHNR, CDR2 FQNEAQ (reference sequence). The CDR3 loop spans 13 amino acids. In DNA, the CDR3 is TGTGCCAGCAGCTTACTGGGCCATGAAAAACTGTTTTTT. Protein: CASSLLGHEKLFF.

The V gene is TRBV7-9, the J gene TRBJ1-4; D is undetermined. The CDR3 consists of 15 residues. CDR1 is SEHNR and CDR2 is FQNEAQ in the germline V gene (reference sequence). V dropped 4 bases and J dropped 2 bases, with 11 bases sitting between them. The CDR3 DNA reads TGTGCCAGCAGCTCTCCCTCGGGGACTAATGAAAAACTGTTTTTT. Translation: CASSSPSGTNEKLFF. The full variable domain, with the rest looked up from reference TRBV7-9 and TRBJ1-4, is DTGVSQNPRHKITKRGQNVTFRCDPISEHNRLYWYRQTLGQGPEFLTYFQNEAQLEKSRLLSDRFSAERPKGSFSTLEIQRTEQGDSAMYLCASSSPSGTNEKLFFGSGTQLSVL.

The gene calls are TRBV27 and TRBJ2-7; 8 bases fit TRBD1. The CDR3 is made up of 14 amino acids. Germline-derived CDR1 and CDR2 are MNHEY and SMNVEV (reference sequence). The V segment lost 6 bases and the J segment 3 bases; nucleotides outside the gene matches: 7. The CDR3 region has the DNA TGTGCCAGCAGGGACACCGACAGGGGCTACGAGCAGTACTTC. Its protein product is CASRDTDRGYEQYF.

V gene TRBV28 combines with J gene TRBJ1-1, with 9 positions matching TRBD1. Trimming took 4 bases from V and 6 from J; bases not matched to a gene: 0. From germline, CDR1 is MDHEN and CDR2 SYDVKM. CDR3 size: 12 residues. The CDR3 DNA reads as TGTGCCAGCAGTTGGACAGGGGCTGAAGCTTTCTTT. Protein sequence: CASSWTGAEAFF.

CDR3 protein: CASSPLPLDSSAQHF. CDR3 nucleotide sequence: TGTGCCAGCTCACCACTTCCTTTGGACAGTTCGGCCCAGCATTTT. This chain links TRBV18 with TRBJ1-5; D is perhaps TRBD1 (6 bases). V lost 1 base, J lost 11 bases, and 18 bases lay in between. CDR3 length equals 15 residues. CDR1 and CDR2 (germline): KGHSH, LQKENI. Together with reference TRBV18 and TRBJ1-5, the CDR3 gives the full variable domain: NAGVMQNPRHLVRRRGQEARLRCSPMKGHSHVYWYRQLPEEGLKFMVYLQKENIIDESGMPKERFSAEFPKEGPSILRIQQVVRGDSAAYFCASSPLPLDSSAQHFGDGTRLSIL.

This rearrangement joins TRBV28 to TRBJ1-5, with a possible D match to TRBD1 (6 bases). CDR3 length: 14 amino acids. CDR1 is MDHEN and CDR2 is SYDVKM in the germline V gene. Trimming left V 9 bases short and J 6 bases short, with 18 bases between. The CDR3 bases are TGTGCCAGTACAAACAGGGCTGGCAGTCAGCCCCAGCATTTT. It specifies CASTNRAGSQPQHF.

The rearrangement links TRBV2 to TRBJ1-5; 8 nucleotides agree with TRBD1. This CDR3 contains 14 residues. Germline V CDR1 and CDR2: SNHLY, FYNNEI. After removal of 6 bases from V and 7 bases from J, the junction contained 8 bases not matched to a gene. CDR3 DNA: TGTGCCAGCAGGGAGACAGGGGAGGCACAGCCCCAGCATTTT. As protein: CASRETGEAQPQHF.

Notes on this clone: Other DNA sequences from this sample encode an identical CDR3 as well. This sequence joins TRBV12-3 or TRBV12-4 and TRBJ1-2; 7 nucleotides line up with TRBD1. CDR3 size: 13 residues. J was trimmed by 7 bases and V by 6 bases; bases with no gene match: 8. The DNA of the CDR3 is TGTGCCAGCAGGAGGACAGGAGACATTGGCTACACCTTC. It encodes CASRRTGDIGYTF.